These 10 T cell receptor beta chains share one sample of origin, sequenced in a study of cytomegalovirus exposure and HLA in healthy donors. The study ran its PCR with 60 Vbeta and 13 Jbeta primers. Libraries were prepared by immunoSEQ multiplex PCR; TCRdb keeps only in-frame clonotypes and omits some of them. This table holds 70,000 to 95,000 clones, around 75% found once. Input material: PBMCs. Source of these receptors: a man between 35 and 55 years old in good health and CMV-seronegative.

This sequence joins TRBV29-1 and TRBJ2-4, with D possibly being TRBD1 (5 bases). Germline V gene lookup returns CDR1 SQVTM and CDR2 ANQGSEA. The V end was cut by 5 bases, the J end by 0 bases, with 11 bases between. The CDR3 is made up of 14 amino acids. CDR3 sequence (DNA): TGCAGCGTTAGGGGAAATCTAGCCAAAAACATTCAGTACTTC. Its protein is CSVRGNLAKNIQYF.

This sequence joins TRBV29-1 and TRBJ2-1; D not certain. The CDR3 length is 12 residues. V lost 6 bases and J lost 0, with 6 bases in between. CDR1 and CDR2 (germline): SQVTM, ANQGSEA. CDR3 in DNA: TGCAGCGTCGGTAGCTCCTACAATGAGCAGTTCTTC. Protein sequence: CSVGSSYNEQFF.

V and J are TRBV13 and TRBJ2-1, with 9 nucleotides matching TRBD1. The length of the CDR3 is 16 residues. Losses at the gene ends were 2 bases for V and 7 bases for J; bases not matched to a gene: 9. CDR1 is PRHDT, CDR2 FYEKMQ, per germline (reference sequence). The CDR3 loop is CASSLWWDRVPNEQFF. For the CDR3, the DNA is TGTGCCAGCAGCTTATGGTGGGACAGGGTTCCTAATGAGCAGTTCTTC.

The CDR3 sequence is CASSDPQGGEGTPNIQYF. The CDR3 DNA sequence: TGTGCCAGCAGCGACCCCCAGGGAGGAGAGGGGACCCCAAACATTCAGTACTTC. This chain uses TRBV9 with TRBJ2-4, with a weak D call TRBD2 (6 bases). Germline V lookup: CDR1 SGDLS, CDR2 YYNGEE. The ends were cut back, 3 bases at V and 6 bases at J, with 25 bases in the middle. This CDR3 comprises 18 residues. Drawing the rest from reference TRBV9 and TRBJ2-4, the complete variable domain is DSGVTQTPKHLITATGQRVTLRCSPRSGDLSVYWYQQSLDQGLQFLIQYYNGEERAKGNILERFSAQQFPDLHSELNLSSLELGDSALYFCASSDPQGGEGTPNIQYFGAGTRLSVL.

This clone has just one count. The chain carries TRBV6-5 and TRBJ2-2; TRBD2 is a possible D gene (5 bases). The CDR3 is 15 amino acids. V was trimmed by 8 bases and J by 1 base, leaving 14 bases between them. Germline assignment: CDR1 MNHEY and CDR2 SVGAGI. The CDR3 sequence is CASQQTRMNTGELFF. In DNA, the CDR3 is TGTGCCAGCCAACAAACTAGGATGAACACCGGGGAGCTGTTTTTT.

The rearrangement uses TRBV5-1 and TRBJ1-2; 7 bases are a match to TRBD1. This CDR3 has 15 amino acids. Trimming took 4 bases from V and 2 from J; bases not matched to a gene: 8. Germline loops: CDR1 SGHRS, CDR2 YFSETQ. Written as DNA, the CDR3 is TGCGCCAGCAGCCCCGAGGGGGCATCCAACTATGGCTACACCTTC. Its translation is CASSPEGASNYGYTF.

The gene calls are TRBV6-5 and TRBJ2-1; perhaps TRBD1 as D (5 bases). V lost 2 bases, J lost 7 bases, and 15 bases lay in between. The germline CDR1 and CDR2 sequences are MNHEY and SVGAGI. This CDR3 region has 15 residues. This CDR3 is CASSYLAGWANEQFF. The CDR3 nucleotides are TGTGCCAGCAGTTACCTGGCAGGGTGGGCAAATGAGCAGTTCTTC.

The chain has TRBV18 and TRBJ2-3, with D perhaps TRBD1 (5 bases). V lost 3 bases and J lost 4, with 11 bases in between. Germline V gives CDR1 KGHSH, CDR2 LQKENI. The CDR3 spans 14 residues. The CDR3 bases are TGTGCCAGCTCACCTCCAGGGCCCCCAGATACGCAGTATTTT. Its translation is CASSPPGPPDTQYF.

The V call is TRBV29-1, the J call TRBJ2-1; perhaps TRBD2 as D (5 bases). Trimming cost V 1 base and J 8 bases, with 21 bases left between them. The CDR3 is 16 residues long. Germline V gene data show CDR1 as SQVTM and CDR2 as ANQGSEA. The CDR3 spells CSVEGGRGGSKYEQFF. CDR3 coding DNA: TGCAGCGTTGAAGGAGGTCGCGGAGGCTCAAAATATGAGCAGTTCTTC.

This chain connects TRBV7-3 to TRBJ1-6; D may be TRBD1 (5 bases). From germline, CDR1 is SGHTA and CDR2 FQGTGA. V was pared by 4 bases and J by 13 bases, with 11 bases between. CDR3 length equals 12 residues. This CDR3 reads CASSWEKGPLHF. Here the CDR3 DNA reads TGTGCCAGCAGCTGGGAAAAGGGGCCCCTCCACTTT.